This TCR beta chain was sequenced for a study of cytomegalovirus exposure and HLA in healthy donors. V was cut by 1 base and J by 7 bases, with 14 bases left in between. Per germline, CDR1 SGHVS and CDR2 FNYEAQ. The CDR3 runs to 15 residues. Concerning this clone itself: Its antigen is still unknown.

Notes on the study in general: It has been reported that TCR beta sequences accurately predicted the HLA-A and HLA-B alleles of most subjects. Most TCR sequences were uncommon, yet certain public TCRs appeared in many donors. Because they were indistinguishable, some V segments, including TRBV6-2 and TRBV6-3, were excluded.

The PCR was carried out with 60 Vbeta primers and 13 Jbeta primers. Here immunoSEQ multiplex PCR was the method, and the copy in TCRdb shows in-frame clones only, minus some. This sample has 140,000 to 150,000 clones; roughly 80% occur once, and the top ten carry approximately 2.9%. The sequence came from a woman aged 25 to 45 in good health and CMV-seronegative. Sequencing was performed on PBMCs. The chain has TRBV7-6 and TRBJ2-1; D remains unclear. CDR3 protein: CASSLGIAGLNEQFF. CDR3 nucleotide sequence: TGTGCCAGCAGCTTAGGAATAGCTGGTCTAAATGAGCAGTTCTTC. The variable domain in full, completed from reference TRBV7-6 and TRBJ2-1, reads GAGVSQSPRYKVTKRGQDVALRCDPISGHVSLYWYRQALGQGPEFLTYFNYEAQQDKSGLPNDRFSAERPEGSISTLTIQRTEQRDSAMYRCASSLGIAGLNEQFFGPGTRLTVL.